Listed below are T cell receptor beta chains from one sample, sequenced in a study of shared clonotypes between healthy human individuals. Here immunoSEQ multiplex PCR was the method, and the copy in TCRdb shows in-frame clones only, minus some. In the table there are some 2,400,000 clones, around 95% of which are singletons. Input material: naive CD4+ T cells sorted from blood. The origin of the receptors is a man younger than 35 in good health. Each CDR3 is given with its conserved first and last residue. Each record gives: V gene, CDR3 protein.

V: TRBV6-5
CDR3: CASSYARGEETQYF

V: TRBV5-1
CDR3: CASSQGQGPRSNYGYTF

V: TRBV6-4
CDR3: CASSAGQGNFGYTF

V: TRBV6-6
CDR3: CASSDRSVSSPLHF

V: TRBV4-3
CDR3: CASSQEGTGESGYTF

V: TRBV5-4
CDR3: CASSLTSGGYQETQYF

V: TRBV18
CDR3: CASSPPGQGYEQYF

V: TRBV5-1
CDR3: CASSLSTGYNSPLHF

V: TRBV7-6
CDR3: CASSLASSGTYNEQFF

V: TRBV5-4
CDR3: CASSPALTSGGARETQYF

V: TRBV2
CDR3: CASSGELEKLFF

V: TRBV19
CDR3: CASTGFATNEKLFF

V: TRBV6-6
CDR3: CASRTGREQYF

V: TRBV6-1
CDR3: CASSPGLAGSMEQYF

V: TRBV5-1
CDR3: CASSPGPLSNTEAFF

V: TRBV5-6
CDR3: CASSLGPDSPNTQYF

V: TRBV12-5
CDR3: CASGLAFKDGPNTGELFF

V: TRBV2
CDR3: CASRGLKDQPQHF

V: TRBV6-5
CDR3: CASSVTSGYNEQFF

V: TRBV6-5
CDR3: CASGGGSYNSPLHF

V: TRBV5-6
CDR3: CASSLPGTRQETQYF

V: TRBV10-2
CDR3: CASRIGGPGNTIYF

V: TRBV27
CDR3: CASGFFDRGGGYTF

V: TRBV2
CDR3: CASPGRNSYEQYF

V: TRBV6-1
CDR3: CASSEIGAGTGEKLFF

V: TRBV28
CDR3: CASSQPGLGGGEQFF

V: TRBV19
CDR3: CASSIVERGRNPEAFF

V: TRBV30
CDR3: CAWGTGANQPQHF

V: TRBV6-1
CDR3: CASTPRPADTQYF

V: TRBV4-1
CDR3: CASSPTGLANEKLFF

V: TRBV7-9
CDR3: CASSRGLDQVTQYF

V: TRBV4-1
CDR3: CASSLSRSRRREKDNEQFF

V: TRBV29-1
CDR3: CSVEEGFYEQYF

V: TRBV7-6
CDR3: CASSFSGGGQVSETQYF

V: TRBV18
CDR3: CASSPGYGELFF

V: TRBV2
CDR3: CASTGQGAWETQYF

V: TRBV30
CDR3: CAWSVLRTSGAPDTQYF